The 18 T cell receptor beta chains presented below share a single source sample, sequenced in a study of cytomegalovirus exposure and HLA in healthy donors. A multiplex PCR was run with 60 Vbeta primers and 13 Jbeta primers. Clones were sequenced by immunoSEQ multiplex PCR, and TCRdb holds only the in-frame ones, with some missing. The sample has 90,000 to 100,000 clones; more than 75% are singletons. The sequenced sample was PBMCs. The receptors derive from a man between 18 and 35 years old in good health and CMV-seronegative.

The genes are TRBV4-2 and TRBJ1-4; 9 bases match TRBD1. Germline CDR1 is LGHNA and CDR2 is YNFKEQ. The CDR3 contains 15 residues. The trim removed 4 bases at V and 8 bases at J, leaving 8 bases unmatched. The CDR3 loop reads CASSPTGGVEEKLFF. The CDR3 DNA follows: TGTGCCAGCAGCCCCACAGGGGGCGTCGAAGAAAAACTGTTTTTT.

V is TRBV6-1 and J is TRBJ2-7; the D is unclear. Germline V gene sequence: CDR1 MNHNS, CDR2 SASEGT. V shed 4 bases and J shed 3 bases, with 22 bases lying between them. The CDR3 is made up of 17 amino acids. CDR3: CASSVFRPPGPHYEQYF. The DNA for the CDR3 is TGTGCCAGCAGTGTTTTCCGACCCCCGGGTCCTCACTACGAGCAGTACTTC.

The chain joins TRBV18 to TRBJ1-3; 8 bases map to TRBD1. The germline V gene has CDR1 KGHSH and CDR2 LQKENI. V lost 6 bases to trimming and J lost 4 bases; unmatched junction nucleotides: 2. The CDR3 runs to 13 residues. CDR3 DNA: TGTGCCAGCTCGACAGGGGAGGGAAACACCATATATTTT. This translates into CASSTGEGNTIYF. The full variable domain, completed using reference TRBV18 and TRBJ1-3, is NAGVMQNPRHLVRRRGQEARLRCSPMKGHSHVYWYRQLPEEGLKFMVYLQKENIIDESGMPKERFSAEFPKEGPSILRIQQVVRGDSAAYFCASSTGEGNTIYFGEGSWLTVV.

The gene calls are TRBV9 and TRBJ2-3; 11 bases are shared with TRBD2. CDR3 length: 16 residues. V gave up 4 bases and J gave up 6 bases; unmatched junction bases: 10. Germline assignment: CDR1 SGDLS and CDR2 YYNGEE. CDR3 DNA sequence: TGTGCCAGCAGCATAGCGGGGGGGCCCTCCTGGGATACGCAGTATTTT. It translates to CASSIAGGPSWDTQYF.

The chain joins TRBV5-6 to TRBJ1-2; weak D call: TRBD1 (6 bases). The CDR3 consists of 14 residues. V dropped 0 bases and J dropped 4 bases, with 10 bases sitting between them. Germline CDR1 and CDR2: SGHDT and YYEEEE. CDR3 sequence reads: CASSLATGTYGYTF. The CDR3 coding sequence is TGTGCCAGCAGCTTGGCCACAGGGACCTATGGCTACACCTTC.

The chain couples TRBV2 to TRBJ1-1, with 9 positions matching TRBD1. Germline V CDR1 and CDR2: SNHLY, FYNNEI. J lost 3 bases, V lost 5 bases, and 4 bases had no gene match. This CDR3 contains 14 residues. CDR3 in amino acids: CASSLGQGYTEAFF. As DNA, the CDR3 is TGTGCCAGCAGTTTGGGACAGGGATACACTGAAGCTTTCTTT.

The CDR3 loop is CASSPLEGRVGTEAFF. DNA for the CDR3: TGTGCCAGCTCACCATTGGAGGGGAGAGTGGGGACTGAAGCTTTCTTT. This rearrangement joins TRBV18 to TRBJ1-1; possibly TRBD1 for D (5 bases). The CDR3 totals 16 residues. Trimming left V 2 bases short and J 5 bases short, with 18 bases between. Germline values: CDR1 KGHSH, CDR2 LQKENI.

This chain connects TRBV27 to TRBJ2-1; 8 bases map to TRBD1. The CDR3 contains 16 residues. Per germline, CDR1 MNHEY and CDR2 SMNVEV (reference sequence). With 3 bases clipped from V and 2 bases from J, the junction kept 6 bases outside the gene matches. The CDR3 DNA sequence: TGTGCCAGCAGTTTTTCTGGGACAGGACCCTACAATGAGCAGTTCTTC. Translating gives CASSFSGTGPYNEQFF.

This clone was found once. The CDR3, as DNA: TGTGCCAGCAGTTTTAGACTAGCGGGGGGAGCGGAGCAGTTCTTC. Translated, it gives CASSFRLAGGAEQFF. The gene calls are TRBV27 and TRBJ2-1; 13 bases match TRBD2. The CDR3 covers 15 residues. With V trimmed by 3 bases and J by 10 bases, 6 bases remained unmatched. CDR1 is MNHEY, CDR2 SMNVEV, per germline (reference sequence).

The CDR3 reads CASSDTSGGYTF. The CDR3 DNA follows: TGTGCCAGCAGCGACACCTCTGGGGGCTACACCTTC. The rearrangement uses TRBV6-5 and TRBJ1-2; no firm D call. Germline values: CDR1 MNHEY, CDR2 SVGAGI. V lost 6 bases to trimming and J lost 8 bases, with 13 bases between them. The CDR3 runs to 12 residues.

DNA for the CDR3: TGTGCCAGTAGTATCTCTGGACAGACGTATAATTCACCCCTCCACTTT. This translates into CASSISGQTYNSPLHF. The chain links TRBV19 to TRBJ1-6; D may be TRBD1 (6 bases). The CDR3 length is 16 residues. With 3 bases removed from V and 4 bases from J, the gap between germline ends came to 13 bases. Germline V gives CDR1 LNHDA, CDR2 SQIVND (reference sequence).

This clone was seen once. The chain uses TRBV11-2 and TRBJ2-1, with D possibly TRBD1 on 5 matching bases. This CDR3 has 15 residues. Germline V gene sequence: CDR1 SGHAT, CDR2 FQNNGV. V lost 5 bases to trimming and J lost 1 base, with 12 bases between them. CDR3 DNA sequence: TGTGCCAGCAGCAGGGGCCCTTATTCCTACAATGAGCAGTTCTTC. Amino acid sequence: CASSRGPYSYNEQFF.

The chain combines TRBV2 with TRBJ1-2; 9 bases match TRBD1. From germline, CDR1 is SNHLY and CDR2 FYNNEI. V was pared by 6 bases and J by 4 bases, with 6 bases of the junction left unmatched. CDR3 length equals 14 residues. Here the CDR3 reads CASSIQGAIYGYTF. The DNA for the CDR3 is TGTGCCAGCAGCATACAGGGGGCCATCTATGGCTACACCTTC.

This clone occurred once. This sequence joins TRBV19 and TRBJ1-5, with D possibly matching TRBD1 (6 bases). CDR1 and CDR2 (germline): LNHDA, SQIVND (reference sequence). The CDR3 extends over 16 amino acids. Trimming removed 5 bases from V and 3 bases from J, with 17 bases in between. The CDR3 DNA reads as TGTGCCAGTAGTTCTGGGACACTGAAATACAATCAGCCCCAGCATTTT. Protein: CASSSGTLKYNQPQHF.

V is TRBV27 and J is TRBJ2-3, with D perhaps matching TRBD1 (6 bases). The V end lost 3 bases, the J end lost 0 bases, and 19 bases lay between the germline ends. CDR1 MNHEY and CDR2 SMNVEV come from the germline V gene (reference sequence). CDR3 length: 18 residues. CDR3 in amino acids: CASSFSIQGTSSTDTQYF. CDR3 nucleotides: TGTGCCAGCAGTTTTTCGATACAGGGAACCTCTAGCACAGATACGCAGTATTTT.

For this clone: A read error may account for a junction end that differs from germline. J is TRBJ2-3 and V is TRBV7-9; 15 positions match TRBD2. Germline-derived CDR1 and CDR2 are SEHNR and FQNEAQ (reference sequence). The CDR3 sequence is 18 residues long. CDR3 bases: TGTTCCAGCAGCTTAGGGACTAGCGGGGGGAAGACCACAGATACGCAGTATTTT. It translates to CSSSLGTSGGKTTDTQYF.

The chain links TRBV2 to TRBJ2-7; no clear D gene. CDR1 is SNHLY, CDR2 FYNNEI, per germline. Trimming took 6 bases from V and 0 from J, leaving 12 bases between them. CDR3 length equals 14 residues. CDR3 residues: CASSSTESSYEQYF. CDR3 bases: TGTGCCAGCAGCTCGACGGAGAGCTCCTACGAGCAGTACTTC.

The rearrangement links TRBV29-1 to TRBJ2-4, with 11 bases aligning to TRBD1. The CDR3 totals 13 residues. Germline-derived CDR1 and CDR2 are SQVTM and ANQGSEA. The ends lost 4 bases at V and 7 bases at J; junction bases unmatched: 3. As DNA, the CDR3 is TGCAGCGTTGGTGGGACAGGGGGGAACATTCAGTACTTC. As protein: CSVGGTGGNIQYF.